One and the same sample provided the 27 T cell receptor beta chains below, sequenced in a study of OX40 agonist ivuxolimab in advanced cancers. The table came from immunoSEQ multiplex PCR; TCRdb's copy has only in-frame clones and leaves some out. Altogether roughly 46,000 clones are present, more than 65% being singletons, with the ten largest covering 2.6%. Sequences were derived from CD4+ or CD8+ T cells sorted from blood, sampled in a trial of the OX40 agonist ivuxolimab. All receptors derive from an adult with an advanced solid tumor such as melanoma, head and neck, liver or kidney cancer.

The J gene is TRBJ1-1, the V gene TRBV6-1; D not resolved. Looked up from germline, CDR1 is MNHNS and CDR2 is SASEGT. The CDR3 consists of 13 residues. Trimming cost V 6 bases and J 1 base, with 9 bases left between them. CDR3 protein: CASRARQNTEAFF. The CDR3 DNA reads as TGTGCCAGCAGGGCCCGACAGAACACTGAAGCTTTCTTT.

This clone showed up just once. The gene calls are TRBV5-6 and TRBJ2-1; 13 nucleotides agree with TRBD2. After removal of 4 bases from V and 9 bases from J, the junction contained 7 bases not matched to a gene. Germline assignment: CDR1 SGHDT and CDR2 YYEEEE. The CDR3 is 15 residues long. CDR3 nucleotides: TGTGCCAGCAGCCTACGACTAGCGGGAGGTGTTGAGCAGTTCTTC. This translates into CASSLRLAGGVEQFF.

The chain joins TRBV6-1 to TRBJ1-1; D possibly corresponds to TRBD1 (5 bases). The germline V gene has CDR1 MNHNS and CDR2 SASEGT. The germline V and J ends were trimmed by 4 bases and 1 base, with 7 bases remaining between them. CDR3 length: 13 residues. The CDR3 is CASSAGRNTEAFF. In DNA, the CDR3 is TGTGCCAGCAGTGCGGGACGGAACACTGAAGCTTTCTTT.

The V call is TRBV19, the J call TRBJ1-5; TRBD1 agrees at 8 bases. There are 15 residues in the CDR3. Per germline, CDR1 LNHDA and CDR2 SQIVND (reference sequence). The V and J ends lost 1 base and 7 bases, in that order; junction bases with no gene match: 6. The DNA for the CDR3 is TGTGCCAGTAGTATAGCCGGACAGGGTCGACAGCCCCAGCATTTT. It encodes CASSIAGQGRQPQHF.

The chain joins TRBV7-2 to TRBJ1-2; TRBD1 aligns across 9 bases. Germline V gene sequence: CDR1 SGHTA, CDR2 FQGNSA. CDR3 size: 14 residues. With V trimmed by 7 bases and J by 2 bases, 5 bases remained unmatched. CDR3 in DNA: TGTGCCAGCAATCCGGACAGGGGAAACTATGGCTACACCTTC. Its translation: CASNPDRGNYGYTF.

The J gene is TRBJ2-3, the V gene TRBV7-9; D remains ambiguous. The CDR3 is 13 residues long. Germline CDR1 reads SEHNR; CDR2 reads FQNEAQ (reference sequence). V lost 1 base and J lost 5, with 7 bases in between. DNA for the CDR3: TGTGCCAGCAGCTTAGGATGGGTAGATACGCAGTATTTT. It specifies CASSLGWVDTQYF.

This chain joins TRBV4-3 and TRBJ1-4; TRBD1 matches at 7 bases. The CDR3 consists of 17 residues. V dropped 1 base and J dropped 1; count of bases not matched to a gene: 6. Germline V gene sequence: CDR1 LGHNA, CDR2 YSLEER. The CDR3 loop is CASSQGGGGRTNEKLFF. CDR3 nucleotide sequence: TGCGCCAGCAGCCAAGGAGGAGGGGGCCGAACTAATGAAAAACTGTTTTTT.

The chain joins TRBV29-1 to TRBJ1-3, with D unclear. The germline V and J ends were trimmed by 4 bases and 0 bases, with 10 bases remaining between them. CDR3 length: 14 residues. Germline V gene sequence: CDR1 SQVTM, CDR2 ANQGSEA. The chain's CDR3 is CSVVFEGSGNTIYF. Here the CDR3 DNA reads TGCAGCGTTGTTTTCGAGGGCTCTGGAAACACCATATATTTT.

Written as DNA, the CDR3 is TGTGCCACTGGACAGGGGGGCTCCTACGAGCAGTACTTC. Translation: CATGQGGSYEQYF. The chain recombines TRBV15 with TRBJ2-5; 10 bases align to TRBD1. The DNA end favors TRBJ2-7, so the J call may be wrong. The CDR3 length is 13 residues. Germline V CDR1 and CDR2: LNHNV, YYDKDF (reference sequence).

This sequence joins TRBV2 and TRBJ2-3; D is undetermined. CDR3 size: 13 residues. Germline values: CDR1 SNHLY, CDR2 FYNNEI. V was clipped by 7 bases and J by 13 bases, with 21 bases between them. CDR3 sequence: CASMDGSTAVEYF. As DNA, the CDR3 is TGTGCCAGCATGGACGGATCGACCGCCGTTGAGTATTTT.

The chain recombines TRBV9 with TRBJ1-2; no clear D. Germline V gives CDR1 SGDLS, CDR2 YYNGEE. The CDR3 spans 14 residues. V lost 3 bases, J lost 2 bases, and 11 bases lay in between. CDR3 amino acids: CASSAVSQNYGYTF. DNA for the CDR3: TGTGCCAGCAGCGCCGTTTCGCAGAACTATGGCTACACCTTC.

In this sample, this clone turned up a few times. J is TRBJ2-6 and V is TRBV18; D gene uncertain. V gave up 6 bases and J gave up 3 bases, with 9 bases separating them. The germline gives CDR1 KGHSH, CDR2 LQKENI. The CDR3 loop spans 14 amino acids. The DNA for the CDR3 is TGTGCCAGCTCTTCCTCCAGTGGGGCCAACGTCCTGACTTTC. This sequence encodes CASSSSSGANVLTF.

The chain's CDR3 is CAISETQGLSGNTIYF. In nucleotides, the CDR3 is TGTGCCATCAGTGAGACACAGGGTCTTTCTGGAAACACCATATATTTT. The genes are TRBV10-3 and TRBJ1-3; TRBD1 is a possible D gene (6 bases). In germline, CDR1 is ENHRY, CDR2 SYGVKD. This CDR3 has 16 residues. Between the trimmed V and J ends, which lost 2 bases and 1 base, there was a span of 12 bases.

The V gene is TRBV7-2, the J gene TRBJ2-1; 9 bases are a match to TRBD2. The J segment lost 5 bases and the V segment lost 2 bases, leaving 7 bases of the junction unmatched. This CDR3 contains 16 residues. The germline CDR1 and CDR2 sequences are SGHTA and FQGNSA. The CDR3 here is CASSLRRLAGNNEQFF. For the CDR3, the DNA is TGTGCCAGCAGCTTACGTAGGCTAGCGGGAAACAATGAGCAGTTCTTC.

The table lists this clone with a few counts. The chain is built from TRBV7-9 and TRBJ2-1; no clear D gene. With 5 bases removed from V and 4 bases from J, the gap between germline ends came to 12 bases. The CDR3 spans 14 residues. CDR1 SEHNR and CDR2 FQNEAQ come from the germline V gene (reference sequence). Written as DNA, the CDR3 is TGTGCCAGCAGCCCAGCCGATGTGTACAATGAGCAGTTCTTC. Its protein product is CASSPADVYNEQFF.

The V call is TRBV27, the J call TRBJ1-2, with TRBD1 identical over 9 bases. The CDR3 is made up of 14 amino acids. CDR1 is MNHEY, CDR2 SMNVEV, per germline (reference sequence). V shed 5 bases, J shed 7 bases, and the junction held 8 bases outside the gene matches. The CDR3 bases are TGTGCCAGCAGTCAGACAGGGGGACTACCTGGCTACACCTTC. Its protein is CASSQTGGLPGYTF.

This chain uses TRBV18 with TRBJ1-1, with D possibly matching TRBD1 (5 bases). The germline V and J ends were trimmed by 6 bases and 4 bases, with 15 bases remaining between them. Germline V gene lookup returns CDR1 KGHSH and CDR2 LQKENI. The CDR3 is 14 residues long. Here the CDR3 reads CASSQEGMGTEAFF. The CDR3 nucleotides read TGTGCCAGCTCCCAAGAGGGGATGGGCACTGAAGCTTTCTTT. Full variable domain (remainder filled in from reference TRBV18 and TRBJ1-1): NAGVMQNPRHLVRRRGQEARLRCSPMKGHSHVYWYRQLPEEGLKFMVYLQKENIIDESGMPKERFSAEFPKEGPSILRIQQVVRGDSAAYFCASSQEGMGTEAFFGQGTRLTVV.

The chain uses TRBV7-9 and TRBJ2-5; D is ambiguous. V lost 0 bases and J lost 0, with 14 bases in between. The CDR3 is 17 amino acids. Looked up from germline, CDR1 is SEHNR and CDR2 is FQNEAQ (reference sequence). The CDR3 loop reads CASSLAVTRTYQETQYF. CDR3 in DNA: TGTGCCAGCAGCTTAGCGGTTACAAGGACGTACCAAGAGACCCAGTACTTC. Drawing the rest from reference TRBV7-9 and TRBJ2-5, the complete variable domain is DTGVSQNPRHKITKRGQNVTFRCDPISEHNRLYWYRQTLGQGPEFLTYFQNEAQLEKSRLLSDRFSAERPKGSFSTLEIQRTEQGDSAMYLCASSLAVTRTYQETQYFGPGTRLLVL.

V usage is TRBV7-2 and J usage is TRBJ2-1, with D perhaps TRBD1 or TRBD2 (5 bases each). Germline CDR1 and CDR2: SGHTA and FQGNSA. This CDR3 region has 15 residues. The germline V and J ends were trimmed by 5 bases and 2 bases, with 13 bases remaining between them. The CDR3 DNA is TGTGCCAGCAGCCAACCGGGGCCAACCTACAATGAGCAGTTCTTC. Protein sequence: CASSQPGPTYNEQFF.

The V and J genes are TRBV15 and TRBJ2-5; D ambiguous. Gene TRBJ2-7 matches the end of the DNA better, so the J call may be wrong. The CDR3 has 12 residues. Germline lookup yields CDR1 LNHNV and CDR2 YYDKDF (reference sequence). The CDR3 region is CATSTGYYEQYF. In DNA, the CDR3 is TGTGCCACCAGCACCGGATACTACGAGCAGTACTTC.

This chain uses TRBV19 with TRBJ2-5, with 7 bases identical to TRBD2. The CDR3 runs 15 residues. Germline CDR1 LNHDA, CDR2 SQIVND (reference sequence). J gave up 2 bases and V 5 bases, and 8 bases lay outside the gene matches. The CDR3 sequence: CASSRLAVGQETQYF. The CDR3 nucleotides are TGTGCCAGTAGTCGGCTAGCGGTGGGGCAAGAGACCCAGTACTTC.

Comments on this clone: Distinct nucleotide sequences in the sample also encode this CDR3. The chain carries TRBV5-6 and TRBJ2-4; the D is unclear. The germline V gene has CDR1 SGHDT and CDR2 YYEEEE. The CDR3 covers 16 residues. Trimming left V 1 base short and J 1 base short, with 12 bases between. Written as DNA, the CDR3 is TGTGCCAGCAGCTTGTTCAACGGTCTGGCCAAAAACATTCAGTACTTC. This translates into CASSLFNGLAKNIQYF.

The sample holds one count of this clone. The chain has TRBV7-6 and TRBJ2-1, with D tentatively TRBD1 (5 bases). The CDR3 is made up of 13 amino acids. Germline V lookup: CDR1 SGHVS, CDR2 FNYEAQ. Trimming removed 5 bases from V and 7 bases from J, with 12 bases in between. The CDR3 region is CASSPPQGNEQFF. The CDR3 region has the DNA TGTGCCAGCAGCCCACCCCAGGGAAATGAGCAGTTCTTC.

The chain recombines TRBV10-3 with TRBJ1-5; 7 positions agree with TRBD1. The CDR3 spans 13 residues. Per germline, CDR1 ENHRY and CDR2 SYGVKD. J was trimmed by 7 bases and V by 7 bases; bases with no gene match: 7. In nucleotides, the CDR3 is TGTGCCATCAAACAGGGGTCAGGGCAGCCCCAGCATTTT. It yields the protein CAIKQGSGQPQHF.

The CDR3 loop reads CASTSRGFGELFF. CDR3 coding DNA: TGTGCCAGCACCTCTAGAGGGTTCGGGGAGCTGTTTTTT. The V gene is TRBV7-7, the J gene TRBJ2-2, with a possible D match to TRBD2 (5 bases). The CDR3 has 13 amino acids. CDR1 and CDR2 from the germline V gene are SSHAT and FNYEAQ (reference sequence). Trimming took off 7 bases at V and 7 bases at J, with 13 bases between the two ends.

The CDR3 DNA follows: TGTGCCAGCACCCCTCCAGGGGGGGCAATCCTCATCTATGGCTACACCTTC. Its translation is CASTPPGGAILIYGYTF. The genes are TRBV7-9 and TRBJ1-2; 7 bases match TRBD1. Trimming removed 7 bases from V and 4 bases from J; junction bases left unmatched: 18. The CDR3 is 17 residues long. Germline CDR1 reads SEHNR; CDR2 reads FQNEAQ (reference sequence).

This sequence joins TRBV5-1 and TRBJ1-1; D gene unclear. V gave up 1 base and J gave up 1 base, with 11 bases separating them. Germline loops: CDR1 SGHRS, CDR2 YFSETQ. This CDR3 comprises 15 residues. The CDR3 coding sequence is TGCGCCAGCAGCTTGAGGTGGGATCAGAACACTGAAGCTTTCTTT. Protein sequence: CASSLRWDQNTEAFF. The entire variable domain, with the rest obtained from reference TRBV5-1 and TRBJ1-1, is as follows: KAGVTQTPRYLIKTRGQQVTLSCSPISGHRSVSWYQQTPGQGLQFLFEYFSETQRNKGNFPGRFSGRQFSNSRSEMNVSTLELGDSALYLCASSLRWDQNTEAFFGQGTRLTVV.